A single sample gave rise to the 4 T cell receptor beta chains below, sequenced in a study of metastatic and nonmetastatic thyroid tumors. Every patient was untreated before thyroid surgery. TCRdb reanalyzed the PCR reads with MiXCR. The data show about 6,400 clones, 16% seen once. Sequencing input: tumor tissue. The receptors here all came from a male donor with papillary thyroid cancer or a benign thyroid nodule (not recorded which). Some clones in this sample may be carry-over from other donors' samples.

By sample fraction, this clone is medium-sized. This sequence joins TRBV11-2 and TRBJ1-2, with D unclear. Trimming removed 2 bases from V and 2 bases from J, with 9 bases in between. The CDR3 runs to 14 residues. CDR1 is SGHAT and CDR2 is FQNNGV in the germline V gene. The CDR3 loop reads CASSLSRTNYGYTF. The CDR3 DNA reads TGTGCCAGCAGCTTAAGCAGGACCAACTATGGCTACACCTTC.

Ten or more counts support this clone. The V gene is TRBV11-2, the J gene TRBJ1-5; TRBD1 matches at 9 bases. Germline CDR1 is SGHAT and CDR2 is FQNNGV. This CDR3 spans 17 amino acids. The J segment lost 0 bases and the V segment lost 0 bases, leaving 3 bases of the junction unmatched. The CDR3 nucleotides are TGTGCCAGCAGCTTAGAGGAGACAGGGGGTAGCAATCAGCCCCAGCATTTT. As protein: CASSLEETGGSNQPQHF.

This clone was counted ten times or more. The chain is built from TRBV5-1 and TRBJ2-2; D is unclear. V lost 0 bases and J lost 3, with 9 bases in between. Germline CDR1 SGHRS, CDR2 YFSETQ. The CDR3 totals 15 residues. CDR3 sequence: CASSLDNRDTGELFF. The CDR3 bases are TGCGCCAGCAGCTTGGATAACCGGGACACCGGGGAGCTGTTTTTT. Supplemented by reference TRBV5-1 and TRBJ2-2, the full variable domain reads KAGVTQTPRYLIKTRGQQVTLSCSPISGHRSVSWYQQTPGQGLQFLFEYFSETQRNKGNFPGRFSGRQFSNSRSEMNVSTLELGDSALYLCASSLDNRDTGELFFGEGSRLTVL.

By share, this clone ranks as medium-sized. The chain employs TRBV5-1 and TRBJ2-7; no clear D gene. V was trimmed by 4 bases and J by 3 bases, leaving 17 bases between them. The CDR3 loop spans 15 amino acids. Germline CDR1 is SGHRS and CDR2 is YFSETQ. CDR3 in amino acids: CASSPQQISGYEQYF. Written as DNA, the CDR3 is TGCGCCAGCAGCCCACAACAGATCTCCGGCTACGAGCAGTACTTC.